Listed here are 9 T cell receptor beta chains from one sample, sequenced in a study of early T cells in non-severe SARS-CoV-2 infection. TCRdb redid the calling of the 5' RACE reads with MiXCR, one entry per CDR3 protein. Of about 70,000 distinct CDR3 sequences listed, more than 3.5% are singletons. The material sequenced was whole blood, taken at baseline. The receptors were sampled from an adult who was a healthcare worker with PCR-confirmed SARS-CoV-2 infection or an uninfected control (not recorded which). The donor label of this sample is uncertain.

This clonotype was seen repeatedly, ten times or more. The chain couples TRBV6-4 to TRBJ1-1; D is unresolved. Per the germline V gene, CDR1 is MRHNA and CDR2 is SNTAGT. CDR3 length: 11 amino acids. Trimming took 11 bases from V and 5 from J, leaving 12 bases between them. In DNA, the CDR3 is TGTGCCCTGACGAGGGATACTGAAGCTTTCTTT. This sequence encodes CALTRDTEAFF.

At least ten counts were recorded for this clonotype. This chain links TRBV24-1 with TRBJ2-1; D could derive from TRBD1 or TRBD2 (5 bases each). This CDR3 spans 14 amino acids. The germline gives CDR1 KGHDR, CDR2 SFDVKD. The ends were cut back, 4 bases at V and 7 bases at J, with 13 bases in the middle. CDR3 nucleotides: TGTGCCACCAGTGAACCGGGACGCCTAAATGAGCAGTTCTTC. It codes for CATSEPGRLNEQFF.

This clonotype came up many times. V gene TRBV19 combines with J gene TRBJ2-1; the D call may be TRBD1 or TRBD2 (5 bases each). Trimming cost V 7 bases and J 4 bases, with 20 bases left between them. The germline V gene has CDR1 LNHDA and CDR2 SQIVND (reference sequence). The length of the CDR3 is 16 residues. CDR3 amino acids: CASTFRGADGYNEQFF. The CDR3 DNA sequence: TGTGCCAGTACTTTTCGAGGGGCGGATGGGTACAATGAGCAGTTCTTC.

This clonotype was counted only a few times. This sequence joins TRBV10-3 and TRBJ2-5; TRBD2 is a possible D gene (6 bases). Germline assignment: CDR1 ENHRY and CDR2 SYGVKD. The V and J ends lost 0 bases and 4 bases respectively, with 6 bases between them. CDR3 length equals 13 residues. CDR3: CAISESGGETQYF. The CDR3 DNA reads TGTGCCATCAGTGAGTCCGGGGGAGAGACCCAGTACTTC.

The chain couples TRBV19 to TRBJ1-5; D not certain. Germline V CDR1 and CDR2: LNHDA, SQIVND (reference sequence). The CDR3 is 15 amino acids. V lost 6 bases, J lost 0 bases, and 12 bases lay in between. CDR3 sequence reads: CASRITENSNQPQHF. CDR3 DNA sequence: TGTGCCAGTAGGATTACAGAGAATAGCAATCAGCCCCAGCATTTT.

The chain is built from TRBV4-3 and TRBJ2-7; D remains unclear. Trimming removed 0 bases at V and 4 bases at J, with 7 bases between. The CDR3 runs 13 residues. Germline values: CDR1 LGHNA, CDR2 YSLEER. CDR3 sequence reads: CASSQERVYEQYF. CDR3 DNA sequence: TGCGCCAGCAGCCAAGAAAGAGTTTACGAGCAGTACTTC.

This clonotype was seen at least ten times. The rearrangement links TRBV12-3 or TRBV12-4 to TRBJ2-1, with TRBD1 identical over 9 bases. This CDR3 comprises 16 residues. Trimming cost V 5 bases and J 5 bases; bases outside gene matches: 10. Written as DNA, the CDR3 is TGTGCCAGCAGTCCGCCGGACAGGGGACGTGACAATGAGCAGTTCTTC. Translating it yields CASSPPDRGRDNEQFF.

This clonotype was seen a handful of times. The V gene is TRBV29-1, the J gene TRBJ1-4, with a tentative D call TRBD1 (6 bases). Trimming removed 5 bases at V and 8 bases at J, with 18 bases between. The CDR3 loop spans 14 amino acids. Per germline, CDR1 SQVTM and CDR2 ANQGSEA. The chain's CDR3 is CSVTTGFVGEKLFF. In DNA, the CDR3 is TGCAGCGTTACGACAGGCTTTGTCGGGGAAAAACTGTTTTTT.

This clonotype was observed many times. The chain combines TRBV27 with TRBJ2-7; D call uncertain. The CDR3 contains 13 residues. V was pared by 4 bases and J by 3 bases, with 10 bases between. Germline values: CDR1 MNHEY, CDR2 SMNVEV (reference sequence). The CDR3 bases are TGTGCCAGCAGTTCCTCATACGGCTACGAGCAGTACTTC. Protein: CASSSSYGYEQYF.